This T cell receptor beta chain was sequenced during a study of shared clonotypes between healthy human individuals. Trimming cost V 4 bases and J 3 bases; bases outside gene matches: 8. In germline, CDR1 is SEHNR, CDR2 FQNEAQ (reference sequence). The CDR3 totals 15 residues. Positive CCR7 selection of CD45RO-negative cells yielded the naive CD8 cells, and terminally differentiated effector memory CD45RA+ cells were excluded. Replicate PCRs from sorted subsets contained around 190 ng DNA, which is 30,000 to 35,000 T cell genomes. The assay was immunoSEQ multiplex PCR, and TCRdb's table has in-frame clones only and misses some. The sample has some 2.1 million clones, about 94% seen once.

This clonotype was sampled from a man aged 18 to 35 in good health. Some clones in this sample may be carry-over from other donors' samples. V is TRBV7-9 and J is TRBJ2-5, with TRBD2 matching over 7 bases. Sequencing input: naive CD8+ T cells from PBMCs. Written as DNA, the CDR3 is TGTGCCAGCAGCTCGACTAGCCCCTCCGAAGAGACCCAGTACTTC. Translation: CASSSTSPSEETQYF.